The 24 T cell receptor beta chains below were found in one sample sequenced in a study of T-cell memory formation after mild COVID-19. TCRdb re-called the 5' RACE reads through MiXCR, storing one row per CDR3 protein. Counted here are 250,000 to 350,000 distinct CDR3 sequences, 15% occurring once; the ten biggest clones make up over 20%. The sequencing input was PBMCs or a T cell subset sorted from them (not recorded which). These receptors were taken from a man between 18 and 29 years old who had mild COVID-19 (a few samples of this study predate the infection). Cell type and time point are not known.

The genes are TRBV6-1 and TRBJ1-1, with a tentative D call TRBD1 (5 bases). The germline gives CDR1 MNHNS, CDR2 SASEGT. V lost 6 bases and J 4 bases, leaving 12 bases between the germline ends. CDR3 length: 13 amino acids. Here the CDR3 reads CASRFERGTEAFF. The CDR3, as DNA: TGTGCCAGCAGATTCGAAAGGGGCACTGAAGCTTTCTTT.

The V and J genes are TRBV12-3 or TRBV12-4 and TRBJ1-1; D is uncertain. Trimming removed 5 bases from V and 6 bases from J, with 10 bases in between. The CDR3 sequence is 12 residues long. CDR3 sequence (DNA): TGTGCCAGCAGTCAAATTTTCTCTGAAGCTTTCTTT. The encoded protein is CASSQIFSEAFF.

The chain recombines TRBV11-2 with TRBJ2-4; 11 bases line up with TRBD2. Germline CDR1 reads SGHAT; CDR2 reads FQNNGV. The CDR3 has 18 residues. With V trimmed by 5 bases and J by 0 bases, 9 bases remained unmatched. The CDR3 nucleotides are TGTGCCAGCAGCGGGAGGACTAGCGGGCTACTAGCCAAAAACATTCAGTACTTC. Protein product: CASSGRTSGLLAKNIQYF.

This clonotype was counted at least ten times. The chain employs TRBV11-2 and TRBJ2-3, with D perhaps matching TRBD2 (6 bases). The CDR3 is 16 amino acids. Germline V CDR1 and CDR2: SGHAT, FQNNGV. Trimming shortened V by 3 bases and J by 6 bases, and 19 bases separated the two germline ends. The chain's CDR3 is CASSFWPGAAVDTQYF. The CDR3 DNA reads as TGTGCCAGCAGCTTTTGGCCGGGAGCGGCAGTTGATACGCAGTATTTT.

This clonotype was observed many times. V gene TRBV20-1 combines with J gene TRBJ2-5, with 7 bases identical to TRBD1. Germline V gives CDR1 DFQATT, CDR2 SNEGSKA (reference sequence). The CDR3 consists of 12 residues. V trimming: 6 bases; J trimming: 5 bases; junction bases outside the gene matches: 6. CDR3 sequence reads: CSALGQMETQYF. The CDR3 DNA follows: TGCAGTGCCCTGGGACAGATGGAGACCCAGTACTTC.

This clonotype has a handful of counts. The chain employs TRBV30 and TRBJ2-3; 8 bases fit TRBD2. The CDR3 covers 12 residues. Germline CDR1 GTSNPN, CDR2 SVGIG (reference sequence). Trimming at V came to 2 bases and at J to 15 bases, leaving 10 bases not matched to a gene. The CDR3 loop is CAWSFGRDTRYF. CDR3 nucleotides: TGTGCCTGGAGTTTCGGGAGGGATACGCGTTATTTT.

This clonotype was counted many times. The chain carries TRBV15 and TRBJ2-3; 11 bases agree with TRBD2. The CDR3 totals 16 residues. V was clipped by 1 base and J by 4 bases; unmatched bases: 4. CDR1 is LNHNV and CDR2 is YYDKDF in the germline V gene (reference sequence). The chain's CDR3 is CATSRVASGGSDTQYF. The DNA for the CDR3 is TGTGCCACCAGCAGAGTGGCTAGCGGGGGGTCAGATACGCAGTATTTT.

V and J are TRBV6-6 and TRBJ1-5; D remains unclear. The V end was cut by 6 bases, the J end by 7 bases, with 7 bases between. CDR1 and CDR2 (germline): MNHNY, SVGAGI (reference sequence). The CDR3 consists of 11 residues. The CDR3 region has the DNA TGTGCCAGCAGAGAGGGCCAGCCCCAGCATTTT. Protein: CASREGQPQHF.

This clonotype has a handful of counts. The V gene is TRBV23-1, the J gene TRBJ1-5; the match to TRBD1 covers 7 bases. TRBV23-1 is an ORF, with its function uncertain. After removal of 3 bases from V and 0 bases from J, the junction contained 2 bases not matched to a gene. The CDR3 runs 15 residues. CDR3 protein: CASSHGTDSNQPQHF. The CDR3 nucleotides are TGCGCCAGCAGTCACGGGACAGATAGCAATCAGCCCCAGCATTTT.

This clonotype was counted ten times or more. The V gene is TRBV11-2, the J gene TRBJ2-1; unclear D gene. Germline lookup yields CDR1 SGHAT and CDR2 FQNNGV. The CDR3 is 19 amino acids. V was shortened by 2 bases and J by 0 bases, with 20 bases between the two germline ends. The CDR3 nucleotides read TGTGCCAGCAGCTTACGCTCTAGAGGCTTTCTGAGCTCCTACAATGAGCAGTTCTTC. This translates into CASSLRSRGFLSSYNEQFF.

The chain uses TRBV4-2 and TRBJ2-6, with D unresolved. The CDR3 length is 14 residues. Germline-derived CDR1 and CDR2 are LGHNA and YNFKEQ. Trimming took off 0 bases at V and 12 bases at J, with 12 bases between the two ends. CDR3 sequence: CASSQDRQPAVLTF. The DNA of the CDR3 is TGTGCCAGCAGCCAAGATAGGCAGCCTGCCGTCCTGACTTTC.

The chain links TRBV12-3 or TRBV12-4 to TRBJ2-1; D may be TRBD1 (6 bases). The CDR3 consists of 17 residues. Trimming removed 4 bases at V and 5 bases at J, with 21 bases between. The CDR3 sequence is CASSSGQYSRGHNEQFF. In nucleotides, the CDR3 is TGTGCCAGCAGTTCAGGACAGTACTCCAGGGGTCACAATGAGCAGTTCTTC.

The V call is TRBV9, the J call TRBJ2-3; 8 bases fit TRBD1. The CDR3 has 16 amino acids. With V trimmed by 0 bases and J by 3 bases, 6 bases remained unmatched. Per the germline V gene, CDR1 is SGDLS and CDR2 is YYNGEE. The CDR3 protein is CASSVGVRGRTDTQYF. DNA for the CDR3: TGTGCCAGCAGCGTAGGTGTCAGGGGGCGGACAGATACGCAGTATTTT.

The chain recombines TRBV5-4 with TRBJ2-5; 12 bases are a match to TRBD2. This CDR3 region has 14 residues. J gave up 5 bases and V 4 bases, and 3 bases lay outside the gene matches. Germline lookup yields CDR1 SGHNT and CDR2 YYREEE (reference sequence). CDR3 in amino acids: CASSQGLAGETQYF. The CDR3 coding sequence is TGTGCCAGCAGCCAGGGACTAGCGGGTGAGACCCAGTACTTC.

This chain joins TRBV11-2 and TRBJ1-1, with D unclear. Germline-derived CDR1 and CDR2 are SGHAT and FQNNGV. V dropped 5 bases and J dropped 1 base, with 11 bases sitting between them. The CDR3 totals 14 residues. The CDR3 coding sequence is TGTGCCAGCAGCCCGCGGTCGGCGAACACTGAAGCTTTCTTT. Amino acid sequence: CASSPRSANTEAFF.

This chain joins TRBV20-1 and TRBJ1-5; 7 positions agree with TRBD1. The CDR3 covers 15 residues. V dropped 1 base and J dropped 5; count of bases not matched to a gene: 8. CDR1 and CDR2 from the germline V gene are DFQATT and SNEGSKA (reference sequence). The CDR3 nucleotides read TGCAGTGCTAGAGTGTCAGGGGGATTAGATCAGCCCCAGCATTTT. Protein product: CSARVSGGLDQPQHF.

The chain has TRBV2 and TRBJ2-1, with D tentatively TRBD2 (5 bases). With 7 bases removed from V and 6 bases from J, the gap between germline ends came to 10 bases. This CDR3 has 12 residues. Per the germline V gene, CDR1 is SNHLY and CDR2 is FYNNEI. For the CDR3, the DNA is TGTGCCAGCACGGTACTAGGCAATGAGCAGTTCTTC. Translating gives CASTVLGNEQFF.

The rearrangement uses TRBV5-1 and TRBJ1-5; tentative D call: TRBD1 (6 bases). Germline lookup yields CDR1 SGHRS and CDR2 YFSETQ. Trimming removed 0 bases from V and 3 bases from J, with 13 bases in between. This CDR3 contains 16 residues. CDR3 amino acids: CASSLAGGPSNQPQHF. The CDR3 region has the DNA TGCGCCAGCAGCTTGGCCGGGGGCCCCTCCAATCAGCCCCAGCATTTT.

This clonotype was seen more than once but under ten times. The genes are TRBV7-9 and TRBJ2-5, with 9 bases matching TRBD2. Germline trimming cut 5 bases from V and 0 bases from J; bases unmatched to any gene: 4. CDR3 length: 15 amino acids. The germline V gene has CDR1 SEHNR and CDR2 FQNEAQ (reference sequence). As DNA, the CDR3 is TGTGCCAGCAGCCCACGACTAGCGGACCAAGAGACCCAGTACTTC. Encoded protein: CASSPRLADQETQYF. The entire variable domain, with the rest obtained from reference TRBV7-9 and TRBJ2-5, is as follows: DTGVSQNPRHKITKRGQNVTFRCDPISEHNRLYWYRQTLGQGPEFLTYFQNEAQLEKSRLLSDRFSAERPKGSFSTLEIQRTEQGDSAMYLCASSPRLADQETQYFGPGTRLLVL.

This clonotype was found a few times. The chain has TRBV15 and TRBJ2-1; D is uncertain. The ends were cut back, 1 base at V and 7 bases at J, with 11 bases in the middle. The CDR3 length is 14 residues. Germline V gene data show CDR1 as LNHNV and CDR2 as YYDKDF (reference sequence). This chain's CDR3 is CATSRVGNSNEQFF. The CDR3 bases are TGTGCCACCAGCAGAGTGGGGAATTCGAATGAGCAGTTCTTC. Looking up the rest from reference TRBV15 and TRBJ2-1 gives the full variable domain: DAMVIQNPRYQVTQFGKPVTLSCSQTLNHNVMYWYQQKSSQAPKLLFHYYDKDFNNEADTPDNFQSRRPNTSFCFLDIRSPGLGDTAMYLCATSRVGNSNEQFFGPGTRLTVL.

This chain links TRBV7-9 with TRBJ1-1; no reliable D call. CDR3 length: 11 residues. V lost 8 bases and J lost 11, with 15 bases in between. Germline CDR1 is SEHNR and CDR2 is FQNEAQ (reference sequence). CDR3 sequence reads: CASSLVGMAFF. As DNA, the CDR3 is TGTGCCAGCTCCCTTGTCGGAATGGCTTTCTTT. The complete variable domain, with remaining parts taken from reference TRBV7-9 and TRBJ1-1, reads DTGVSQNPRHKITKRGQNVTFRCDPISEHNRLYWYRQTLGQGPEFLTYFQNEAQLEKSRLLSDRFSAERPKGSFSTLEIQRTEQGDSAMYLCASSLVGMAFFGQGTRLTVV.

This clonotype came up a few times. CDR3 DNA sequence: TGTGCCAGCAGCGCGGCGGGACAGGGTCTCAATGAGCAGTTCTTC. Its translation: CASSAAGQGLNEQFF. The J gene is TRBJ2-1, the V gene TRBV9; 9 nucleotides match TRBD1. Looked up from germline, CDR1 is SGDLS and CDR2 is YYNGEE. This CDR3 comprises 15 residues. The trim removed 3 bases at V and 6 bases at J, leaving 7 bases unmatched. Full variable domain (missing parts from reference TRBV9 and TRBJ2-1): DSGVTQTPKHLITATGQRVTLRCSPRSGDLSVYWYQQSLDQGLQFLIQYYNGEERAKGNILERFSAQQFPDLHSELNLSSLELGDSALYFCASSAAGQGLNEQFFGPGTRLTVL.

The table lists this clonotype with many counts. V gene TRBV12-3 or TRBV12-4 combines with J gene TRBJ1-1; TRBD1 is a possible D gene (5 bases). V was trimmed by 4 bases and J by 4 bases, leaving 16 bases between them. The CDR3 has 15 residues. The CDR3 bases are TGTGCCAGCAGTTGGTTGGGGGGGGTCCCCACTGAAGCTTTCTTT. It codes for CASSWLGGVPTEAFF.

The rearrangement joins TRBV7-2 to TRBJ2-3, with 8 bases that match TRBD1. CDR1 is SGHTA and CDR2 is FQGNSA in the germline V gene. The V gene end was trimmed by 1 base and the J gene end by 4 bases; junction bases not matched to a gene: 7. This CDR3 spans 16 amino acids. CDR3 bases: TGTGCCAGCAGCTTAGTTAGGGCAGGGGGCGCAGATACGCAGTATTTT. Its protein is CASSLVRAGGADTQYF.